This entry concerns a single T cell receptor beta chain. Its target is not known. These data come from a study of T cells in pancreatic ductal adenocarcinoma. The protocol was immunoSEQ multiplex PCR, while the TCRdb copy is restricted to in-frame clones and leaves out a portion. The sample has about 98,000 clones, roughly 96% seen once. Selected pancreatic ductal adenocarcinoma patients had undergone surgery without neoadjuvant therapy. General study points: The resected pancreatic cancer cohort was biased toward the minority with early-stage disease. Tumors hold more CD45RO+ effector T cells, which may bias toward lower diversity. Tumor samples had fewer productive templates and approximately 8-fold fewer unique clonotypes than blood. No significant tumor-blood clonality difference; means were about 0.1 and 0.065.

The specimen sequenced was PBMCs. The TCR was taken from a human donor with pancreatic ductal adenocarcinoma.

The CDR3 reads CASSASGSIDNEQFF. CDR3 in DNA: TGTGCCAGCAGCGCCAGCGGGAGCATCGACAATGAGCAGTTCTTC. The chain recombines TRBV9 with TRBJ2-1; 8 bases are a match to TRBD2. The CDR3 length is 15 residues. V trimming: 3 bases; J trimming: 5 bases; junction bases outside the gene matches: 7. Per germline, CDR1 SGDLS and CDR2 YYNGEE.